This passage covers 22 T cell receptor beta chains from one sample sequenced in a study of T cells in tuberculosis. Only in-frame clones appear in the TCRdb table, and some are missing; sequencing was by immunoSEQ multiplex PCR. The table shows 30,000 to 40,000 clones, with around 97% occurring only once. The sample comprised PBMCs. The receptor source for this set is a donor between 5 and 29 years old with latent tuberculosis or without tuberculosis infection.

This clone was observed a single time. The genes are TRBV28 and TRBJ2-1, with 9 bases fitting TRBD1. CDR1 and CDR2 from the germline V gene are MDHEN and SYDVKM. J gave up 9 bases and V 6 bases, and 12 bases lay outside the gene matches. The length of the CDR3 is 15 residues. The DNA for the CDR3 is TGTGCCAGCAGCCGCAGACAGGGGGTATTGAGTGAGCAGTTCTTC. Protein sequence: CASSRRQGVLSEQFF.

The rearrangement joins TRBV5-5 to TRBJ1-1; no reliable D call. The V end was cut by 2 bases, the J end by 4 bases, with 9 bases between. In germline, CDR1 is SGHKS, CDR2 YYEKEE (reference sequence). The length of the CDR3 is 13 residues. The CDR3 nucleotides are TGTGCCAGCAGCTTTCTGCGCTTCACTGAAGCTTTCTTT. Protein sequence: CASSFLRFTEAFF.

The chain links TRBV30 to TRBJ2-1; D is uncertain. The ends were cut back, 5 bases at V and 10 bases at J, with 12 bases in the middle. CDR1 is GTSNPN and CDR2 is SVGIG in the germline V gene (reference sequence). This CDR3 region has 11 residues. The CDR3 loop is CAWSLPPEQFF. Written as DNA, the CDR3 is TGTGCCTGGTCTCTTCCCCCGGAGCAGTTCTTC. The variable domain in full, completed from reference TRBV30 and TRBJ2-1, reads SQTIHQWPATLVQPVGSPLSLECTVEGTSNPNLYWYRQAAGRGLQLLFYSVGIGQISSEVPQNLSASRPQDRQFILSSKKLLLSDSGFYLCAWSLPPEQFFGPGTRLTVL.

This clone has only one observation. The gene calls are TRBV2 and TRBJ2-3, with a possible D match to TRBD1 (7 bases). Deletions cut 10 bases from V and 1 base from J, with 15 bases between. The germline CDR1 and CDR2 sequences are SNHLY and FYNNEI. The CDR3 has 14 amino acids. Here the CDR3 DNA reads TGTGCCACTGCGGCGGGGACAGGCACAGATACGCAGTATTTT. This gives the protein CATAAGTGTDTQYF.

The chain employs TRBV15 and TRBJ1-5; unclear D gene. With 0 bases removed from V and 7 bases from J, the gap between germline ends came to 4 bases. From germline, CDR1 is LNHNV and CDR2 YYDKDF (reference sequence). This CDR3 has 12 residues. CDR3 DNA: TGTGCCACCAGCAGAGATAAACAGCCCCAGCATTTT. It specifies CATSRDKQPQHF. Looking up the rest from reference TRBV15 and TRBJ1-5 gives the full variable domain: DAMVIQNPRYQVTQFGKPVTLSCSQTLNHNVMYWYQQKSSQAPKLLFHYYDKDFNNEADTPDNFQSRRPNTSFCFLDIRSPGLGDTAMYLCATSRDKQPQHFGDGTRLSIL.

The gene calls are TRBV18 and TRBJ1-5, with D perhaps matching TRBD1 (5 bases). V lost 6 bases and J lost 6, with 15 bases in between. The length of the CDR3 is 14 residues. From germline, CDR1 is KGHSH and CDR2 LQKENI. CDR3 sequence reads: CASSPGGTPQPQHF. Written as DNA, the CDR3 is TGTGCCAGCTCGCCAGGAGGGACTCCTCAGCCCCAGCATTTT.

The CDR3 loop is CASSPGGGLRTQYF. DNA of the CDR3: TGTGCCAGCAGTCCGGGGGGCGGATTGCGGACCCAGTACTTC. This chain links TRBV6-5 with TRBJ2-5; a weak D match, TRBD2 (7 bases). Looked up from germline, CDR1 is MNHEY and CDR2 is SVGAGI. V lost 5 bases and J 7 bases, leaving 17 bases between the germline ends. The CDR3 loop spans 14 amino acids.

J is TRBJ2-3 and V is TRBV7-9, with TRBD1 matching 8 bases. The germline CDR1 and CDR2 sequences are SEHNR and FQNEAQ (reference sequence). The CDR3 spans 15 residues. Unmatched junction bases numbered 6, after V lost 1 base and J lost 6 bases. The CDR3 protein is CASSLGTGLFDTQYF. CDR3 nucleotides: TGTGCCAGCAGCTTAGGGACAGGGCTTTTCGATACGCAGTATTTT.

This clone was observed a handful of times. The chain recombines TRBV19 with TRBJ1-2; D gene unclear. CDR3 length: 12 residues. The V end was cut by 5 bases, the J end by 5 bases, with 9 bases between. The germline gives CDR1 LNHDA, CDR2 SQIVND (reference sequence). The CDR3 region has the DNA TGTGCCAGTAGTGTAAATCGTTATGGCTACACCTTC. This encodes CASSVNRYGYTF.

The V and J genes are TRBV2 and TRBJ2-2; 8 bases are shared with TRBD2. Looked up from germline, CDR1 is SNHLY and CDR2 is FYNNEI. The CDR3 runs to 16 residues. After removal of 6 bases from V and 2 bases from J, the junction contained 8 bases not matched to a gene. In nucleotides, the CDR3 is TGTGCCAGCAGCGTGGAGGGACTAGTAAACACCGGGGAGCTGTTTTTT. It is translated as CASSVEGLVNTGELFF.

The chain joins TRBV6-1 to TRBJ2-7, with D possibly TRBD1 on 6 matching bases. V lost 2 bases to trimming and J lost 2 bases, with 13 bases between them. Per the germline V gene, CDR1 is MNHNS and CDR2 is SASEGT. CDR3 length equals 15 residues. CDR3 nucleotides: TGTGCCAGCAGTGAATTCTTCGGGGACACCTACGAGCAGTACTTC. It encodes CASSEFFGDTYEQYF.

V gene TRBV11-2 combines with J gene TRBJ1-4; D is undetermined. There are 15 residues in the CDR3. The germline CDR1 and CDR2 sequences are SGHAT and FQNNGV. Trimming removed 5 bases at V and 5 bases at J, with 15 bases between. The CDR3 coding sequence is TGTGCCAGCAGCCCTCCGAGGAGGTCCAATGAAAAACTGTTTTTT. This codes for CASSPPRRSNEKLFF.

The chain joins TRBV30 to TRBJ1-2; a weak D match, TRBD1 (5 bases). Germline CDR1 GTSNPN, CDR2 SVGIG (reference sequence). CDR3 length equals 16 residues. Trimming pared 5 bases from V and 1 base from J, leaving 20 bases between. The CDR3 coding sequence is TGTGCCTGGCTAGGGGCTGTACCTATTCATAACTATGGCTACACCTTC. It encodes CAWLGAVPIHNYGYTF. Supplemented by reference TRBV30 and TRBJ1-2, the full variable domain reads SQTIHQWPATLVQPVGSPLSLECTVEGTSNPNLYWYRQAAGRGLQLLFYSVGIGQISSEVPQNLSASRPQDRQFILSSKKLLLSDSGFYLCAWLGAVPIHNYGYTFGSGTRLTVV.

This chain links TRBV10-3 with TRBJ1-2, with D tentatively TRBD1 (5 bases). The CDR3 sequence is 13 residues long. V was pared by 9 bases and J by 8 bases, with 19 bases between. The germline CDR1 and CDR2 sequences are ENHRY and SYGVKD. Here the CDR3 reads CAILGHATGGYTF. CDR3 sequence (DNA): TGTGCCATTCTCGGACATGCCACCGGGGGCTACACCTTC.

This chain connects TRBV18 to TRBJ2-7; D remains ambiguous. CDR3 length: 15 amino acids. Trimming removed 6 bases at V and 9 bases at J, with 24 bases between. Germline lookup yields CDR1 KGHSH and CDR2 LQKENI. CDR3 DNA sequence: TGTGCCAGCTCGCCCATCCCCGCCTACAGTTTAGGGCAGTACTTC. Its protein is CASSPIPAYSLGQYF.

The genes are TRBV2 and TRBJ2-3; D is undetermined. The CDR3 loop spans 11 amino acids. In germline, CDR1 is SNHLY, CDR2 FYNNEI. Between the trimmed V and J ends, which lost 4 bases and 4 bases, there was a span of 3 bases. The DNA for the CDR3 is TGTGCCAGCAGTGGAGCAGATACGCAGTATTTT. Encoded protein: CASSGADTQYF.

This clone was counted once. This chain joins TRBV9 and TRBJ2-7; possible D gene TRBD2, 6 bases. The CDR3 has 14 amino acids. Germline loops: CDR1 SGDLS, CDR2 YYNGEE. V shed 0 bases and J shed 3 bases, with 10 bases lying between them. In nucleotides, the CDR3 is TGTGCCAGCAGCGTAGGGACTAAAGACTACGAGCAGTACTTC. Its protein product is CASSVGTKDYEQYF. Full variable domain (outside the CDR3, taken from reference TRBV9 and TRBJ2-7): DSGVTQTPKHLITATGQRVTLRCSPRSGDLSVYWYQQSLDQGLQFLIQYYNGEERAKGNILERFSAQQFPDLHSELNLSSLELGDSALYFCASSVGTKDYEQYFGPGTRLTVT.

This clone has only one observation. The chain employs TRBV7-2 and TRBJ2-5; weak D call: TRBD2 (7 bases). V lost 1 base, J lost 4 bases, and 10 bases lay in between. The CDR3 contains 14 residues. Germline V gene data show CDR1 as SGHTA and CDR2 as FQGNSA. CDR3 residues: CASSLVGGAETQYF. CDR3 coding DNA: TGTGCCAGCAGCTTAGTTGGGGGGGCAGAGACCCAGTACTTC.

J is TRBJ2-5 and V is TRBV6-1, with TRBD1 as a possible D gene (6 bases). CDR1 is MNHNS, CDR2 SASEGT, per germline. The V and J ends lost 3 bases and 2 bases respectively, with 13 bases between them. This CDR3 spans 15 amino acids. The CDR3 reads CASSEEGQIQETQYF. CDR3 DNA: TGTGCCAGCAGTGAGGAAGGACAGATTCAAGAGACCCAGTACTTC.

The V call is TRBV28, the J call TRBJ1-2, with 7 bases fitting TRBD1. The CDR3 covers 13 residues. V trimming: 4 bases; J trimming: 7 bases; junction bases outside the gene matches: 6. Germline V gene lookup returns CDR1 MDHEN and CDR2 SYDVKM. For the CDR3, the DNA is TGTGCCAGCAGTTCAGGGGCAGGGGGTGGCTACACCTTC. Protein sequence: CASSSGAGGGYTF.

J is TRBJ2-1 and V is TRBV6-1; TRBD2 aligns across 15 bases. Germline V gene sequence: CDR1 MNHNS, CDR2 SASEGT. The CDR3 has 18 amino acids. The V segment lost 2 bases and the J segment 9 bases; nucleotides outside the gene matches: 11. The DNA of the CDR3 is TGTGCCAGCAGTGAACGTCGGACTAGCGGGAGGGCCGGAAGTGAGCAGTTCTTC. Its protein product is CASSERRTSGRAGSEQFF.

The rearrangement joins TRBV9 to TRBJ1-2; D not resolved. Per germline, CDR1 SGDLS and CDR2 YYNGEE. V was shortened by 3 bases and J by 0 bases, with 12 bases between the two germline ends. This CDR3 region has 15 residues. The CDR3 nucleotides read TGTGCCAGCAGCGCCCAGACTACACCTAACTATGGCTACACCTTC. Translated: CASSAQTTPNYGYTF.